This T cell receptor beta chain was sequenced in a study of T cell repertoires in cytomegalovirus infection. In the study overall: Both a matching HLA type and CMV infection were indicated by public TCR beta signatures. Study conclusions and caveats: CMV-specific TCR beta clonotypes restricted by HLA-C were the ones dominating the ex vivo response.

The CDR3 consists of 16 residues. V was clipped by 6 bases and J by 0 bases, with 15 bases between them. Ten or more counts support this clonotype. Its antigen is unidentified. TCRdb ran MiXCR on the reads and lists one entry per CDR3 protein. The sample holds 560,000 or so distinct CDR3 sequences, about 15% seen once. The sequenced material came from CD8+ T cells from PBMCs. The source of this sequence is a human donor in good health (CMV status not recorded). Some clones in this sample may be carry-over from other donors' samples. The rearrangement links TRBV12-3 or TRBV12-4 to TRBJ1-5, with a tentative D call TRBD1 (5 bases). In DNA form, the CDR3 reads TGTGCCAGCAGCCCTATCGGGACGGCTAGCAATCAGCCCCAGCATTTT. Translating it yields CASSPIGTASNQPQHF.